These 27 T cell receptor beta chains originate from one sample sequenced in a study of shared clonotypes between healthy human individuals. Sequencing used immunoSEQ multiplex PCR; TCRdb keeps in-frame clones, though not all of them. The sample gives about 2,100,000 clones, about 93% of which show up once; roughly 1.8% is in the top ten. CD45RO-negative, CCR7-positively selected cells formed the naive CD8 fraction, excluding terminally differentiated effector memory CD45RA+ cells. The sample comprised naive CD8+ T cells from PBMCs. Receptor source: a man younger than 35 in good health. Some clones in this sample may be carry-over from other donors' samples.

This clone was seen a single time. CDR3: CASSLGLAGTYGYTF. CDR3 bases: TGTGCCAGCAGCTTGGGACTGGCGGGGACTTATGGCTACACCTTC. The V and J genes are TRBV5-6 and TRBJ1-2, with D perhaps matching TRBD1 (5 bases). Germline assignment: CDR1 SGHDT and CDR2 YYEEEE. Trimming pared 0 bases from V and 5 bases from J, leaving 14 bases between. This CDR3 has 15 amino acids.

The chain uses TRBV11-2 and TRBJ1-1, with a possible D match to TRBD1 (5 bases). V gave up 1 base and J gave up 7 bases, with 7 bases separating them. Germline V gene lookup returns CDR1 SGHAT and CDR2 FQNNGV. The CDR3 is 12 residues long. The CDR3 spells CASSLGGYEAFF. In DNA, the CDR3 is TGTGCCAGCAGCTTAGGGGGGTATGAAGCTTTCTTT.

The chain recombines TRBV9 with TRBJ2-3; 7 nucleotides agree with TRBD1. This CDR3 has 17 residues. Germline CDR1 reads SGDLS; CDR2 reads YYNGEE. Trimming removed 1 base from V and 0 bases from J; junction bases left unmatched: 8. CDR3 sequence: CASSVTGAFTSTDTQYF. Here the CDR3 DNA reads TGTGCCAGCAGCGTAACAGGGGCCTTCACTAGCACAGATACGCAGTATTTT.

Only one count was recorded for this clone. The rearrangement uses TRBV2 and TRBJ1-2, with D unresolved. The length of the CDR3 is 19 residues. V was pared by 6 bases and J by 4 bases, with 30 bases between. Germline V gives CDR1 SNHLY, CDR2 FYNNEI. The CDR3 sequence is CASSDTPSDPGAFGYGYTF. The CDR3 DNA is TGTGCCAGCAGCGACACCCCATCTGACCCCGGAGCGTTTGGCTATGGCTACACCTTC.

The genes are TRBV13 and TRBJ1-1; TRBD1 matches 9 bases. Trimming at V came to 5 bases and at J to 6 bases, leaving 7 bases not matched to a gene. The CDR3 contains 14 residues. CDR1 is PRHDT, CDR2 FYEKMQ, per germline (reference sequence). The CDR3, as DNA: TGTGCCAGCAGCGAGATTACAGGGGGCCCTGAAGCTTTCTTT. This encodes CASSEITGGPEAFF.

This chain's CDR3 is CASSLAGTGEYFGNTIYF. CDR3 bases: TGTGCCAGCAGCTTAGCGGGGACAGGGGAGTATTTTGGAAACACCATATATTTT. The V and J genes are TRBV7-6 and TRBJ1-3, with 10 bases matching TRBD1. Germline-derived CDR1 and CDR2 are SGHVS and FNYEAQ. V lost 0 bases and J lost 3; bases outside the gene matches: 8. The CDR3 is 18 residues long.

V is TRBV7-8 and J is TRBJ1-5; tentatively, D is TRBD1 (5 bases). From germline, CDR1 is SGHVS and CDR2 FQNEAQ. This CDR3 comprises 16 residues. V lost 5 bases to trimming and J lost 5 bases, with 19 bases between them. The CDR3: CASSPPSPGLDQPQHF. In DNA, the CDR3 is TGTGCCAGCAGCCCACCCTCCCCGGGACTCGATCAGCCCCAGCATTTT.

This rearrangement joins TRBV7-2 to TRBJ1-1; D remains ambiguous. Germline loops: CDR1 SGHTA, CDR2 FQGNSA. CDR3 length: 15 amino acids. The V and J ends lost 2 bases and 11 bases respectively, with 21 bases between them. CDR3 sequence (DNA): TGTGCCAGCAGCTTAAATCCCGGAATCACCTCCGGTGCTTTCTTT. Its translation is CASSLNPGITSGAFF.

CDR3 coding DNA: TGTGCCAGCAGTCCCAACGGGGGCACCCAGAGCTCCTACGAGCAGTACTTC. Amino acids: CASSPNGGTQSSYEQYF. The rearrangement links TRBV27 to TRBJ2-7, with D perhaps given as TRBD1 or TRBD2 (6 bases each). Germline lookup yields CDR1 MNHEY and CDR2 SMNVEV (reference sequence). The CDR3 is 17 amino acids. Trimming removed 5 bases at V and 0 bases at J, with 20 bases between.

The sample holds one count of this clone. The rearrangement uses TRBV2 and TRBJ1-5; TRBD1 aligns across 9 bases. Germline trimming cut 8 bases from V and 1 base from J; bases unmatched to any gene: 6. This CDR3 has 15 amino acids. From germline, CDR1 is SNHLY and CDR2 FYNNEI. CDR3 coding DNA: TGTGCCAGCTCATGGACAGGGGAAAGCAATCAGCCCCAGCATTTT. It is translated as CASSWTGESNQPQHF.

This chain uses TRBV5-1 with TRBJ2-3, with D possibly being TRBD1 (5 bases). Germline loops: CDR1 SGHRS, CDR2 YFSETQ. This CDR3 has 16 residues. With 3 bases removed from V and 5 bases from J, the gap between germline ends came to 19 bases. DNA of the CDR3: TGCGCCAGCAGCTCGGAAGGGGCGCTAAGGGGAGATACGCAGTATTTT. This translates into CASSSEGALRGDTQYF.

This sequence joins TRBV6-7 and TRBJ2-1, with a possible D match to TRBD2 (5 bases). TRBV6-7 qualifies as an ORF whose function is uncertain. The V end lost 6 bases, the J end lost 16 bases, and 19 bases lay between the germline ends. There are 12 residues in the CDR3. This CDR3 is CASRSIGITGFF. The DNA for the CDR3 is TGTGCCAGCAGATCCATTGGTATCACGGGATTCTTC.

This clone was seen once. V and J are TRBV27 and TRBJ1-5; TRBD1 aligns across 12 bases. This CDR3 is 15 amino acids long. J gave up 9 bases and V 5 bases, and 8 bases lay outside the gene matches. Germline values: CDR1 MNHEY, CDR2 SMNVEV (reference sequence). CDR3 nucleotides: TGTGCCAGCAGTCCGGGGACAGGGGGCATTGGGCCCCAGCATTTT. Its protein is CASSPGTGGIGPQHF.

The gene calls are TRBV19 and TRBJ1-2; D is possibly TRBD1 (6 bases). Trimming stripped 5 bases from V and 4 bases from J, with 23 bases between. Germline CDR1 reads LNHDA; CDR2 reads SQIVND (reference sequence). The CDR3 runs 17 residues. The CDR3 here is CASSHPGEFVGGYGYTF. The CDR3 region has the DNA TGTGCCAGTAGTCACCCAGGGGAATTTGTCGGGGGCTATGGCTACACCTTC.

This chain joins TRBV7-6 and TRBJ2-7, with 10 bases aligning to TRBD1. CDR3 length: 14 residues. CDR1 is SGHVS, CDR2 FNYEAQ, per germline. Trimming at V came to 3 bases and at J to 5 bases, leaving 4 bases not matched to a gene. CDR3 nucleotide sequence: TGTGCCAGCAGCTTGGGGACAGGGGTCGACGAGCAGTACTTC. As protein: CASSLGTGVDEQYF.

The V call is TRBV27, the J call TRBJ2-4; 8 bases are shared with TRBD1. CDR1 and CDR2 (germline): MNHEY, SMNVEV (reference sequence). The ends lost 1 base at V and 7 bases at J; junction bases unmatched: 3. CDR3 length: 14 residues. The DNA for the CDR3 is TGTGCCAGCAGTTTATATCAGGGGGCGAACATTCAGTACTTC. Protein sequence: CASSLYQGANIQYF.

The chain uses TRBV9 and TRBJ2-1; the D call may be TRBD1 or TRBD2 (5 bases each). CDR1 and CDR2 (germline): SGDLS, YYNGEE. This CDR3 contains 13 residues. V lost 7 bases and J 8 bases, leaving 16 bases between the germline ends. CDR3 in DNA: TGTGCCAGCGGAGGACAAGGGGTTTATGAGCAGTTCTTC. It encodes CASGGQGVYEQFF. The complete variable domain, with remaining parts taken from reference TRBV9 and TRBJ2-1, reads DSGVTQTPKHLITATGQRVTLRCSPRSGDLSVYWYQQSLDQGLQFLIQYYNGEERAKGNILERFSAQQFPDLHSELNLSSLELGDSALYFCASGGQGVYEQFFGPGTRLTVL.

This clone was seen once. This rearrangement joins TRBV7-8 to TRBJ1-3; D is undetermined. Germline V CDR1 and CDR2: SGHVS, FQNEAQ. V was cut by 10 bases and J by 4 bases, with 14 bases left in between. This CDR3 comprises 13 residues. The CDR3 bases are TGTGCCACGTCACGAGTAACCGGAAACACCATATATTTT. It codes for CATSRVTGNTIYF.

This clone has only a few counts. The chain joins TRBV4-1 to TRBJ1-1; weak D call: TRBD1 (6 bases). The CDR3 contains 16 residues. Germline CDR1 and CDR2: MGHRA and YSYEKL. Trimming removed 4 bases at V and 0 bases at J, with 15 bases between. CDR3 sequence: CASSPSPTGLNTEAFF. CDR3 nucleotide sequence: TGCGCCAGCAGCCCCTCCCCAACAGGGTTGAACACTGAAGCTTTCTTT.

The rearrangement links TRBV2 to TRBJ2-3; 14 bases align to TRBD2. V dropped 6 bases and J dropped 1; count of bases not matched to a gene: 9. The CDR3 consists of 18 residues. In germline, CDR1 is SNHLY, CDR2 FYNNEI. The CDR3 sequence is CASRETSGRERGTDTQYF. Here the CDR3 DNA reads TGTGCCAGCAGAGAGACTAGCGGGAGGGAACGGGGCACAGATACGCAGTATTTT.

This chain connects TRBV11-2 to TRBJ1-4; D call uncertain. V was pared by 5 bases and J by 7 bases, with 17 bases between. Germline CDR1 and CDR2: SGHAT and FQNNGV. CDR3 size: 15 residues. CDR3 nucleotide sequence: TGTGCCAGCAGCCCAAGTTGGGAGTACAGTGAAAAACTGTTTTTT. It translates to CASSPSWEYSEKLFF.

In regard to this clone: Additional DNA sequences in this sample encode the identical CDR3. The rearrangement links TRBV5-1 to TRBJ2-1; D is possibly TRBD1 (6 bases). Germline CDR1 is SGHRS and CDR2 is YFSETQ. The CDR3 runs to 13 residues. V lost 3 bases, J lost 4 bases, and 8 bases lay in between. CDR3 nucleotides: TGCGCCAGCAGCTCGACAGGATACAATGAGCAGTTCTTC. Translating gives CASSSTGYNEQFF.

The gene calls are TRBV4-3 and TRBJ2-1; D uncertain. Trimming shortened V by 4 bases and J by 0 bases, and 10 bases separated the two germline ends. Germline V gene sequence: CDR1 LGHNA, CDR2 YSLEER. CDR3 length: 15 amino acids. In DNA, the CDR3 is TGCGCCAGCAGCCTGGCACCTAGCTCCTACAATGAGCAGTTCTTC. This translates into CASSLAPSSYNEQFF.

CDR3 nucleotide sequence: TGTGCCTGCCAGGAGTACACCGGGGAGCTGTTTTTT. Its translation is CACQEYTGELFF. This chain links TRBV7-9 with TRBJ2-2; D not certain. There are 12 residues in the CDR3. V was shortened by 11 bases and J by 3 bases, with 10 bases between the two germline ends. Germline values: CDR1 SEHNR, CDR2 FQNEAQ (reference sequence).

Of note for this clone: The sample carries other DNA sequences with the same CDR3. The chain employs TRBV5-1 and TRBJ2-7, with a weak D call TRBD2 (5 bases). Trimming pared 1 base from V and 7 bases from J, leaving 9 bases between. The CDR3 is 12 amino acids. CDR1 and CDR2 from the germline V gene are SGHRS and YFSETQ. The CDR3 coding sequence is TGCGCCAGCAGCTTGATAGGAGGTGAGCAGTACTTC. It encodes CASSLIGGEQYF.

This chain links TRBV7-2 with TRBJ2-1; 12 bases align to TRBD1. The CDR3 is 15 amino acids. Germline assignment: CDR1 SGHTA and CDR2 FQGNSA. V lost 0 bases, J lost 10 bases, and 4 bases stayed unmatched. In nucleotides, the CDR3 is TGTGCCAGCAGCTTAGCGGGGACAGGGGGCGCGGAGCAGTTCTTC. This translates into CASSLAGTGGAEQFF.

CDR3 nucleotide sequence: TGTGCCAGCCGCCTCGAGAATCCGGAGACCCAGTACTTC. Its protein product is CASRLENPETQYF. The rearrangement joins TRBV7-2 to TRBJ2-5, with no clear D. CDR1 is SGHTA, CDR2 FQGNSA, per germline. V was trimmed by 8 bases and J by 5 bases, leaving 15 bases between them. The CDR3 consists of 13 residues.